This TCR beta chain was profiled in a study of T cells in Graves' hyperthyroidism and ophthalmopathy. Regarding the study as a whole: Peripheral blood also featured most of the thyroid clonotypes expanded above 0.001. In the analysis, a 13 V-J model separated ophthalmopathy from stable hyperthyroidism.

With respect to this clonotype: The antigen is not known.

This CDR3 has 15 residues. The V end lost 0 bases, the J end lost 3 bases, and 11 bases lay between the germline ends. Looked up from germline, CDR1 is DFQATT and CDR2 is SNEGSKA (reference sequence). RNA transcripts gave rise to amplified TCR beta CDR3 regions. Using the HTBI primer set, a first-round RT-PCR was run on the TCR CDR3. TCRdb re-called the multiplex PCR reads through MiXCR, storing one row per CDR3 protein. The sample holds around 400,000 distinct CDR3 sequences; 25% are singletons and the top ten take about 70%. Patients were excluded for uncontrolled infection, other autoimmune disease, pregnancy or lactation.

The TCR comes from a man over 45 with Graves' hyperthyroidism. The chain employs TRBV20-1 and TRBJ2-2; D not resolved. Sequenced input: blood. The CDR3 loop reads CSAREVGRDTGELFF. The CDR3 DNA reads as TGCAGTGCTAGAGAAGTGGGAAGGGACACCGGGGAGCTGTTTTTT.